This TCR beta chain appears in the sequencing data of a study of molecular identifiers for immune sequencing clone quantification. Study-level background: Replicate RNA from around 20,000 or 100,000 naive CD8 T cells formed five aliquots; four were sequenced.

Study-level results: Highly expanded clone sizes could be underestimated by identical TCR molecules that share a barcode. Over 99% of effector molecules, yet under 1% of naive-cell molecules, were held by clones above 20 RNA copies.

Library preparation followed earlier protocols using designated TCR primers. One entry per CDR3 protein, called by TCRdb with MiXCR from the PCR reads. The top ten hold roughly 0.81% of the sample, which has approximately 500,000 distinct CDR3 sequences, about 22% seen once. To note about this clonotype: Its antigen remains unidentified.

The ends lost 6 bases at V and 2 bases at J; junction bases unmatched: 7. CDR1 and CDR2 (germline): MNHEY, SVGAGI. The CDR3 has 14 amino acids. This chain links TRBV6-5 with TRBJ2-7, with 7 bases matching TRBD1. Sequencing input: naive CD8+ T cells from blood, with Jurkat cell RNA spiked in. The sample's subset: FACS-sorted CD8+CD4-CCR7+CD45RA+ naive T cells. This TCR was sampled from a human donor in good health. Some libraries in this study had Jurkat cell RNA spiked in. The CDR3 coding sequence is TGTGCCAGCAGCCCTACAGGGGCTCCCTACGAGCAGTACTTC. Its protein is CASSPTGAPYEQYF.